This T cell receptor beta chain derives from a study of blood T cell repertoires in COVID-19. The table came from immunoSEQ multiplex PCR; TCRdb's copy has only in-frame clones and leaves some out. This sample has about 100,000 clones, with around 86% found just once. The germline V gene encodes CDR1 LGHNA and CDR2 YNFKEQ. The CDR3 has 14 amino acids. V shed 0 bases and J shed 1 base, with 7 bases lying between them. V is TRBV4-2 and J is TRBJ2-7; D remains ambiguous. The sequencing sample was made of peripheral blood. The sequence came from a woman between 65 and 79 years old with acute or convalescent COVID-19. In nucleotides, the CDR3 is TGTGCCAGCAGCCAAGATCGGCGGTCCTACGAGCAGTACTTC. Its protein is CASSQDRRSYEQYF.